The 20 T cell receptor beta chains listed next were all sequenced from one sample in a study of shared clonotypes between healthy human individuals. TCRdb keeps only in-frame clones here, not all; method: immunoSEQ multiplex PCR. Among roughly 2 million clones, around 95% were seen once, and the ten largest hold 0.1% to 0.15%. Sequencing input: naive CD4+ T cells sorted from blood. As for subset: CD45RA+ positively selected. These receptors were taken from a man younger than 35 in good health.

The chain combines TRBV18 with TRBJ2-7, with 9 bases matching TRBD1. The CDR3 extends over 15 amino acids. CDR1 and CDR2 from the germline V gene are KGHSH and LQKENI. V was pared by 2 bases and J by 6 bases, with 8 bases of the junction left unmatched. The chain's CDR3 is CASSPSGDRAGEQYF. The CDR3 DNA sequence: TGTGCCAGCTCACCATCGGGGGACAGGGCAGGCGAGCAGTACTTC.

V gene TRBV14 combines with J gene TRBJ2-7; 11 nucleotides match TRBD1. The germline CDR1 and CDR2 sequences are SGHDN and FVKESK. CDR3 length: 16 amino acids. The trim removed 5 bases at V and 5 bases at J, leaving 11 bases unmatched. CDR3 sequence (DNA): TGTGCCAGCAGCGAAAGGAGAGGGACAGGGGGGAACGAGCAGTACTTC. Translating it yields CASSERRGTGGNEQYF.

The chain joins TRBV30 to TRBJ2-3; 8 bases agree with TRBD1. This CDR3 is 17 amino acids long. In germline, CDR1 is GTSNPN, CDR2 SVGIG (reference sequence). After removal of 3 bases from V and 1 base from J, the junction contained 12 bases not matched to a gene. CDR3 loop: CAWSPLQGALGTDTQYF. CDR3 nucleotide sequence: TGTGCCTGGAGCCCCCTTCAGGGGGCCCTTGGCACAGATACGCAGTATTTT.

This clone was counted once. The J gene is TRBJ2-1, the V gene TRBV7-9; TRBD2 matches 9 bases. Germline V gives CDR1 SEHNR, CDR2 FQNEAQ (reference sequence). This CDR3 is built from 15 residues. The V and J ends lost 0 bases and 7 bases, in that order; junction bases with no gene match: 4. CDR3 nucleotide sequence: TGTGCCAGCAGCTTAGCTAGCGGGAGCAGAAATGAGCAGTTCTTC. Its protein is CASSLASGSRNEQFF.

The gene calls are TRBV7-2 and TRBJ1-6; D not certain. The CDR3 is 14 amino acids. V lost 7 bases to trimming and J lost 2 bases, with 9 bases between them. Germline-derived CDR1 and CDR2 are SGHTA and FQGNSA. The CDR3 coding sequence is TGTGCCAGCACCTCGGGCCCCTATAATTCACCCCTCCACTTT. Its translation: CASTSGPYNSPLHF. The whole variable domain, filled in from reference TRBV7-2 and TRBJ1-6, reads GAGVSQSPSNKVTEKGKDVELRCDPISGHTALYWYRQSLGQGLEFLIYFQGNSAPDKSGLPSDRFSAERTGGSVSTLTIQRTQQEDSAVYLCASTSGPYNSPLHFGNGTRLTVT.

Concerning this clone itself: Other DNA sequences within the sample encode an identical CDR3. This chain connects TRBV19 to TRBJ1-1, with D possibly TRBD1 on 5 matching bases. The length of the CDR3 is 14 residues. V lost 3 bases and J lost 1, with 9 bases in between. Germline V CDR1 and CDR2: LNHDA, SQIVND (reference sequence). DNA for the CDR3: TGTGCCAGTAGTATTATCACAGGGAACACTGAAGCTTTCTTT. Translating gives CASSIITGNTEAFF.

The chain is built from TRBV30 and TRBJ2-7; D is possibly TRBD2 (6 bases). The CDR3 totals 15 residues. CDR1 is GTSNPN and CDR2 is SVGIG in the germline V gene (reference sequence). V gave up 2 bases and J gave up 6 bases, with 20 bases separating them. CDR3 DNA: TGTGCCTGGAGTAGGAACAGCGGGCCTTTGGGCGAGCAGTACTTC. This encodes CAWSRNSGPLGEQYF.

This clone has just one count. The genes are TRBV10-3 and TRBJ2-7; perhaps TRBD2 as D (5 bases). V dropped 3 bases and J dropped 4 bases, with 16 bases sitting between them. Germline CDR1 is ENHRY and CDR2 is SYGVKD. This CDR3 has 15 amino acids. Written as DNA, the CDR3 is TGTGCCATCAGTGAATCCCCCGGGGTGGGATACGAGCAGTACTTC. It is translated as CAISESPGVGYEQYF.

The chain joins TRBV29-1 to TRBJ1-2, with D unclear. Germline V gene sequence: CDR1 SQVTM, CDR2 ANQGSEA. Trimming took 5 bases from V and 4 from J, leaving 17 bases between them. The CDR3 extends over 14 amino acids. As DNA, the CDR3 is TGCAGCGTTTCCCCGGCTTTAGCGGCCTATGGCTACACCTTC. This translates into CSVSPALAAYGYTF. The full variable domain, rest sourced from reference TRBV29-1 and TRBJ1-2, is SAVISQKPSRDICQRGTSLTIQCQVDSQVTMMFWYRQQPGQSLTLIATANQGSEATYESGFVIDKFPISRPNLTFSTLTVSNMSPEDSSIYLCSVSPALAAYGYTFGSGTRLTVV.

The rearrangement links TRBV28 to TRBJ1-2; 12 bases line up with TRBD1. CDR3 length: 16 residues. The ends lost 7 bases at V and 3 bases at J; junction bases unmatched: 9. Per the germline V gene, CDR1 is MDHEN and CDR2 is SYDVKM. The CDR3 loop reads CASIPRGTGGYYGYTF. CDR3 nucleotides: TGTGCCAGCATCCCTAGGGGGACAGGGGGCTACTATGGCTACACCTTC.

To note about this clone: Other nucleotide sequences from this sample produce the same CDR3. The CDR3, as DNA: TGTGCCAGCAGCCCGAGCCCGAACACCGGGGAGCTGTTTTTT. Translation: CASSPSPNTGELFF. The chain uses TRBV5-4 and TRBJ2-2; no definite D call. Trimming took 4 bases from V and 0 from J, leaving 7 bases between them. Germline CDR1 reads SGHNT; CDR2 reads YYREEE (reference sequence). The CDR3 is made up of 14 amino acids.

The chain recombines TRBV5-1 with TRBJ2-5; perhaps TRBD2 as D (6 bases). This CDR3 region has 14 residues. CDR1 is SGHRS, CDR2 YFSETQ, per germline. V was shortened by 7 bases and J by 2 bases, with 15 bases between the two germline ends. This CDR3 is CASGLSGVQETQYF. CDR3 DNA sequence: TGCGCCAGCGGTCTATCGGGGGTACAAGAGACCCAGTACTTC.

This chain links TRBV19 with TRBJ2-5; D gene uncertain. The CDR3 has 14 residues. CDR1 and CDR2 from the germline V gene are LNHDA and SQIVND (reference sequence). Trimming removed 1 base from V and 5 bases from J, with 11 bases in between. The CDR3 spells CASSIGYRKETQYF. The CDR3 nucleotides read TGTGCCAGTAGTATAGGCTATCGTAAGGAGACCCAGTACTTC.

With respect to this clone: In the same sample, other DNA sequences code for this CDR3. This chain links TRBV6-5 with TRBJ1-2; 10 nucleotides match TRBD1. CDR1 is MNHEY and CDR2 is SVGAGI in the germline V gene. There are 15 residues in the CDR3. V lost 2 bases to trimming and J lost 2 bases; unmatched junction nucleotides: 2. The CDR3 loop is CASSYRDRGNYGYTF. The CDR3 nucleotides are TGTGCCAGCAGTTACCGGGACAGGGGAAACTATGGCTACACCTTC.

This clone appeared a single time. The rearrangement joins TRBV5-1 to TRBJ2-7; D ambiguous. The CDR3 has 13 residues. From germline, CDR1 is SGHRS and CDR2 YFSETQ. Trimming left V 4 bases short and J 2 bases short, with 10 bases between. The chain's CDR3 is CASSEFNAYEQYF. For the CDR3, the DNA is TGCGCCAGCAGCGAGTTTAATGCCTACGAGCAGTACTTC.

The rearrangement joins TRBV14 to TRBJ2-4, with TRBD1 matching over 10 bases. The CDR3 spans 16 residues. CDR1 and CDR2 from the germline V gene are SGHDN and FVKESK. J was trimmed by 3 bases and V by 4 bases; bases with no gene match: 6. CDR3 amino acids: CASSPTGGKGKNIQYF. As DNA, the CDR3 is TGTGCCAGCAGCCCGACAGGGGGCAAAGGCAAAAACATTCAGTACTTC.

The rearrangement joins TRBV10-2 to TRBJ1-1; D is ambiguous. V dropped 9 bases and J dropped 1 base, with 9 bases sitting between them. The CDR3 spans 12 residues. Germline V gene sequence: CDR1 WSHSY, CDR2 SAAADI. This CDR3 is CASRRPNTEAFF. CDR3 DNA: TGCGCCAGTCGGCGGCCGAACACTGAAGCTTTCTTT.

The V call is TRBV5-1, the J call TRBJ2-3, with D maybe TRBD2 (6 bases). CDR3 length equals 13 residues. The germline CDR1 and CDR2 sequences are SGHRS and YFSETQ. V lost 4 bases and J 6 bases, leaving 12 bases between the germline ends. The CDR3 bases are TGCGCCAGCAGCCTGCGGGGCGTTGATACGCAGTATTTT. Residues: CASSLRGVDTQYF.

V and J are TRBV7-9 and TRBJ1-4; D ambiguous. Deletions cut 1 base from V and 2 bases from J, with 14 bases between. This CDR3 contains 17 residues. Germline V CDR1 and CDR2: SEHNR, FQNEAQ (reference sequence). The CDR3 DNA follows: TGTGCCAGCAGCTTAGTCTCTGGGGTTTGGACTAATGAAAAACTGTTTTTT. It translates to CASSLVSGVWTNEKLFF.

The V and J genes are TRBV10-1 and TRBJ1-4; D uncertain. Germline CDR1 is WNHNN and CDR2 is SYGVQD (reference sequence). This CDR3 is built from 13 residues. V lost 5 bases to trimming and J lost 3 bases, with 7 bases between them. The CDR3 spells CASSLGPNEKLFF. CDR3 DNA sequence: TGCGCCAGCAGTTTAGGACCTAATGAAAAACTGTTTTTT.